These 20 T cell receptor beta chains were all obtained from the same sample, sequenced in a study of CD8 T cells in ankylosing spondylitis. TCRdb independently ran MiXCR on the 5' RACE reads; one entry per CDR3 protein. This sample has 340,000 or so distinct CDR3 sequences, with roughly 14% found just once. Sample: blood, either unsorted or a sorted T cell fraction (not recorded which). The receptors stem from a male donor with ankylosing spondylitis or in good health (not recorded which).

The chain combines TRBV4-1 with TRBJ2-7; D tentatively reads TRBD1 or TRBD2 (6 bases each). Between the trimmed V and J ends, which lost 0 bases and 10 bases, there was a span of 7 bases. The CDR3 loop spans 11 amino acids. Germline CDR1 is MGHRA and CDR2 is YSYEKL. CDR3 sequence: CASSQEGGQYF. The CDR3 nucleotides are TGCGCCAGCAGCCAAGAGGGGGGCCAGTACTTC.

The genes are TRBV6-1 and TRBJ1-5; 9 bases agree with TRBD1. The germline CDR1 and CDR2 sequences are MNHNS and SASEGT. The CDR3 has 16 residues. V dropped 5 bases and J dropped 5; count of bases not matched to a gene: 10. CDR3 coding DNA: TGTGCCAGCAGTCCCTCTGGACAGGGGAGGTATCAGCCCCAGCATTTT. It is translated as CASSPSGQGRYQPQHF.

This clonotype appeared a few times. This sequence joins TRBV11-2 and TRBJ1-2; D gene ambiguous. This CDR3 has 15 amino acids. Trimming took 1 base from V and 4 from J, leaving 13 bases between them. Germline V gives CDR1 SGHAT, CDR2 FQNNGV. CDR3 in amino acids: CASSLAPTRSYGYTF. The CDR3 DNA sequence: TGTGCCAGCAGCTTAGCCCCTACCAGGAGCTATGGCTACACCTTC.

The table lists this clonotype with a few counts. This chain links TRBV12-3 or TRBV12-4 with TRBJ2-2; maybe TRBD2 (7 bases). Trimming left V 7 bases short and J 0 bases short, with 15 bases between. CDR3 length: 16 amino acids. The CDR3 nucleotides read TGTGCCAGCACTCTACAAGGGGGGGCGAACACCGGGGAGCTGTTTTTT. Translation: CASTLQGGANTGELFF.

V gene TRBV7-2 combines with J gene TRBJ2-1; possible D gene TRBD2, 6 bases. The CDR3 loop spans 13 amino acids. The V end lost 1 base, the J end lost 7 bases, and 8 bases lay between the germline ends. Germline V lookup: CDR1 SGHTA, CDR2 FQGNSA. The CDR3 region is CASSLVRENEQFF. CDR3 nucleotide sequence: TGTGCCAGCAGCTTAGTCCGGGAGAATGAGCAGTTCTTC. The full variable domain, its missing parts supplied by reference TRBV7-2 and TRBJ2-1, is GAGVSQSPSNKVTEKGKDVELRCDPISGHTALYWYRQSLGQGLEFLIYFQGNSAPDKSGLPSDRFSAERTGGSVSTLTIQRTQQEDSAVYLCASSLVRENEQFFGPGTRLTVL.

This clonotype was found a few times. The rearrangement joins TRBV7-8 to TRBJ2-1; TRBD2 might be the D (6 bases). V was shortened by 1 base and J by 14 bases, with 15 bases between the two germline ends. Per germline, CDR1 SGHVS and CDR2 FQNEAQ. The CDR3 has 13 amino acids. In nucleotides, the CDR3 is TGTGCCAGCAGCTTAGGGGGGTATGGAGGGGAGTTCTTC. It codes for CASSLGGYGGEFF.

The genes are TRBV11-2 and TRBJ2-7; 9 nucleotides align to TRBD1. This CDR3 is built from 16 residues. With V trimmed by 1 base and J by 2 bases, 6 bases remained unmatched. The V gene's germline CDR1 is SGHAT and CDR2 FQNNGV. The CDR3 is CASSLGGTGIPYEQYF. The CDR3 DNA is TGTGCCAGCAGCTTAGGGGGGACAGGGATTCCCTACGAGCAGTACTTC.

The rearrangement joins TRBV3-1 to TRBJ2-7; D gene unclear. Germline V gives CDR1 LGHDT, CDR2 YNNKEL (reference sequence). The CDR3 contains 11 residues. The V gene lost 3 bases and the J gene lost 5 bases, with 5 bases spanning the gap. The CDR3 DNA reads TGTGCCAGCAGCCAGTACAACGAGCAGTACTTC. It translates to CASSQYNEQYF.

The table lists this clonotype with a few counts. The rearrangement joins TRBV2 to TRBJ1-5; D unresolved. The CDR3 loop spans 14 amino acids. The germline V and J ends were trimmed by 4 bases and 6 bases, with 13 bases remaining between them. In germline, CDR1 is SNHLY, CDR2 FYNNEI. This CDR3 reads CASSGAGEGQPQHF. DNA of the CDR3: TGTGCCAGCAGTGGAGCAGGAGAGGGTCAGCCCCAGCATTTT.

The rearrangement links TRBV5-1 to TRBJ2-3, with D hard to call. V was shortened by 1 base and J by 1 base, with 10 bases between the two germline ends. CDR1 is SGHRS and CDR2 is YFSETQ in the germline V gene. The CDR3 spans 15 residues. DNA for the CDR3: TGCGCCAGCAGCTTGTCGGCAGGTCGCACAGATACGCAGTATTTT. It specifies CASSLSAGRTDTQYF.

CDR3 DNA sequence: TGTGCCAGCAGCTTAGGGCGGGAGGAGCAGTACTTC. It codes for CASSLGREEQYF. The genes are TRBV7-6 and TRBJ2-7, with 7 bases identical to TRBD2. The length of the CDR3 is 12 residues. Trimming at V came to 1 base and at J to 7 bases, leaving 1 base not matched to a gene. The germline gives CDR1 SGHVS, CDR2 FNYEAQ. The complete variable domain, with remaining parts taken from reference TRBV7-6 and TRBJ2-7, reads GAGVSQSPRYKVTKRGQDVALRCDPISGHVSLYWYRQALGQGPEFLTYFNYEAQQDKSGLPNDRFSAERPEGSISTLTIQRTEQRDSAMYRCASSLGREEQYFGPGTRLTVT.

This clonotype was seen repeatedly, ten times or more. This rearrangement joins TRBV9 to TRBJ1-2; 8 nucleotides agree with TRBD1. With 3 bases clipped from V and 4 bases from J, the junction kept 2 bases outside the gene matches. This CDR3 spans 13 amino acids. Per the germline V gene, CDR1 is SGDLS and CDR2 is YYNGEE. The CDR3 DNA sequence: TGTGCCAGCAGCGGACAGGGGATCTATGGCTACACCTTC. This encodes CASSGQGIYGYTF. Variable domain in full (rest from reference TRBV9 and TRBJ1-2): DSGVTQTPKHLITATGQRVTLRCSPRSGDLSVYWYQQSLDQGLQFLIQYYNGEERAKGNILERFSAQQFPDLHSELNLSSLELGDSALYFCASSGQGIYGYTFGSGTRLTVV.

J is TRBJ1-6 and V is TRBV7-9; D not resolved. Germline CDR1 SEHNR, CDR2 FQNEAQ (reference sequence). The length of the CDR3 is 14 residues. Trimming removed 4 bases at V and 2 bases at J, with 6 bases between. The CDR3 region has the DNA TGTGCCAGCAGCTCGGGCGCCTATAATTCACCCCTCCACTTT. As protein: CASSSGAYNSPLHF.

The J gene is TRBJ2-7, the V gene TRBV20-1, with D unclear. The CDR3 spans 13 residues. Germline V gives CDR1 DFQATT, CDR2 SNEGSKA (reference sequence). The V gene lost 3 bases and the J gene lost 4 bases, with 13 bases spanning the gap. This chain's CDR3 is CSASPPQTYEQYF. CDR3 DNA: TGCAGTGCTAGTCCTCCTCAGACGTACGAGCAGTACTTC.

This clonotype was counted only a few times. The genes are TRBV3-1 and TRBJ1-2; D is unclear. CDR3 size: 15 residues. From germline, CDR1 is LGHDT and CDR2 YNNKEL (reference sequence). V was cut by 1 base and J by 2 bases, with 11 bases left in between. The CDR3: CASSQVVGANYGYTF. As DNA, the CDR3 is TGTGCCAGCAGCCAAGTTGTGGGCGCCAACTATGGCTACACCTTC.

This clonotype has ten or more counts. This chain joins TRBV5-1 and TRBJ2-7; D is unresolved. The V gene lost 3 bases and the J gene lost 5 bases, with 18 bases spanning the gap. Looked up from germline, CDR1 is SGHRS and CDR2 is YFSETQ. CDR3 length: 15 amino acids. The CDR3 coding sequence is TGCGCCAGCAGCTCTATATCGCTAGTGGTAAACGAGCAGTACTTC. Protein sequence: CASSSISLVVNEQYF. Drawing the rest from reference TRBV5-1 and TRBJ2-7, the complete variable domain is KAGVTQTPRYLIKTRGQQVTLSCSPISGHRSVSWYQQTPGQGLQFLFEYFSETQRNKGNFPGRFSGRQFSNSRSEMNVSTLELGDSALYLCASSSISLVVNEQYFGPGTRLTVT.

This clonotype was counted many times. In DNA, the CDR3 is TGTGCCAGCAGCTCCACAGATACGCAGTATTTT. Translating gives CASSSTDTQYF. The rearrangement uses TRBV12-3 or TRBV12-4 and TRBJ2-3; D call uncertain. The CDR3 runs 11 residues. V was pared by 6 bases and J by 2 bases, with 3 bases between.

This clonotype was counted a few times. V usage is TRBV5-5 and J usage is TRBJ1-2; TRBD1 might be the D (5 bases). Germline lookup yields CDR1 SGHKS and CDR2 YYEKEE (reference sequence). This CDR3 spans 16 amino acids. The germline V and J ends were trimmed by 0 bases and 2 bases, with 14 bases remaining between them. CDR3 nucleotides: TGTGCCAGCAGCTTGGTAGAATTGGGGGAGAACTATGGCTACACCTTC. Its translation is CASSLVELGENYGYTF.

This chain joins TRBV12-3 or TRBV12-4 and TRBJ2-3, with D perhaps matching TRBD2 (6 bases). CDR3 size: 14 residues. Trimming removed 4 bases from V and 0 bases from J, with 8 bases in between. The CDR3 DNA reads TGTGCCAGCAGTTGGGGACTCAGCACAGATACGCAGTATTTT. It specifies CASSWGLSTDTQYF.

This clonotype has only a few counts. The chain is built from TRBV12-3 or TRBV12-4 and TRBJ1-4; D remains unclear. V lost 7 bases and J 3 bases, leaving 12 bases between the germline ends. This CDR3 region has 14 residues. The DNA for the CDR3 is TGTGCCAGCACCGAGGACGGACCTAATGAAAAACTGTTTTTT. Its translation is CASTEDGPNEKLFF.